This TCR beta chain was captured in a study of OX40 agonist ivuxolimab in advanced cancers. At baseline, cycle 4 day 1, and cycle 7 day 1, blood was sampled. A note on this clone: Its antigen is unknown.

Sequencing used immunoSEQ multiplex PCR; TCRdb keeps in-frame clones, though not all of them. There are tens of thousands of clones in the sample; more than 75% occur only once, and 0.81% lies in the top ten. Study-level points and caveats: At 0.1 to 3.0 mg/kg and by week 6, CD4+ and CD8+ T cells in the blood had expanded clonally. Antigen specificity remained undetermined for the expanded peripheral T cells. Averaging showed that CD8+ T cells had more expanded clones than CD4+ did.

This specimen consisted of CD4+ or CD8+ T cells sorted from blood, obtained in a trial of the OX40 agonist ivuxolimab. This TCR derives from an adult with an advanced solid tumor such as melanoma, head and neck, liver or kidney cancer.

The CDR3 reads CASSLAGGVRVGTEAFF. CDR3 sequence (DNA): TGTGCCAGCAGCTTAGCTGGTGGGGTCCGGGTAGGCACTGAAGCTTTCTTT. V usage is TRBV7-9 and J usage is TRBJ1-1; D not resolved. The length of the CDR3 is 17 residues. The V and J ends lost 0 bases and 4 bases respectively, with 18 bases between them. Germline CDR1 SEHNR, CDR2 FQNEAQ (reference sequence).